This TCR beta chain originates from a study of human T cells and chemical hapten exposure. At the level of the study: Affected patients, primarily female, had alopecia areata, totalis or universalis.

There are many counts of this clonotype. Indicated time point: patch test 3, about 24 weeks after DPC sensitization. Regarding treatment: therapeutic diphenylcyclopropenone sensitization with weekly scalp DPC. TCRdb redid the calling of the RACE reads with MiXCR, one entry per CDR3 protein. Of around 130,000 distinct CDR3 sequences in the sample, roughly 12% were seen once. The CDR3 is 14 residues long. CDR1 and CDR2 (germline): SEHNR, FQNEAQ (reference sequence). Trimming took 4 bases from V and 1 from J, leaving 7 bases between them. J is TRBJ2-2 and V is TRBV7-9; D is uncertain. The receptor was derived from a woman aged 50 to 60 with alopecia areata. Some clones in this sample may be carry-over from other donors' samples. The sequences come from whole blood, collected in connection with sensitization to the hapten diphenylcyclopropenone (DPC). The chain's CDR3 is CASSSDGNTGELFF. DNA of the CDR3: TGTGCCAGCAGCTCGGACGGGAACACCGGGGAGCTGTTTTTT.